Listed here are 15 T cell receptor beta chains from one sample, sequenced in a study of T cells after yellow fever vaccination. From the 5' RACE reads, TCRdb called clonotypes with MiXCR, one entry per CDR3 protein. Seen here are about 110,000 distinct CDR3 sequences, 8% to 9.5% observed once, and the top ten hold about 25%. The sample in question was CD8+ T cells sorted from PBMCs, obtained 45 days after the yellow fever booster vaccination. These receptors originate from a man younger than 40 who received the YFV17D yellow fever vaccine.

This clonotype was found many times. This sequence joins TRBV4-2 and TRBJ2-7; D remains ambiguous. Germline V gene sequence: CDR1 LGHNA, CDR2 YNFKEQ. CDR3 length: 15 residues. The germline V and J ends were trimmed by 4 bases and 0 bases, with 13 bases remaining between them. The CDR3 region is CASSLEAVSSYEQYF. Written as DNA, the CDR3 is TGTGCCAGCAGCCTTGAAGCTGTGAGCTCCTACGAGCAGTACTTC.

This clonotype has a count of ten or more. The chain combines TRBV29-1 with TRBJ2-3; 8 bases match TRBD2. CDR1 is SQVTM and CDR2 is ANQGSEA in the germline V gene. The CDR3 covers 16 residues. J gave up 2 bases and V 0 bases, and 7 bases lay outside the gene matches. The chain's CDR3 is CSVEDMAGGPTDTQYF. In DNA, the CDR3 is TGCAGCGTTGAAGATATGGCGGGAGGCCCCACAGATACGCAGTATTTT.

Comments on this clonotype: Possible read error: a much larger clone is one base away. For the CDR3, the DNA is TGTGCCTGGAGTGAAGGGGGCGAGACCTACGAGCAGTACTTC. Translated, it gives CAWSEGGETYEQYF. The V gene is TRBV30, the J gene TRBJ2-7; 7 bases match TRBD1. CDR1 GTSNPN and CDR2 SVGIG come from the germline V gene (reference sequence). This CDR3 comprises 14 residues. The V segment lost 1 base and the J segment 2 bases; nucleotides outside the gene matches: 5.

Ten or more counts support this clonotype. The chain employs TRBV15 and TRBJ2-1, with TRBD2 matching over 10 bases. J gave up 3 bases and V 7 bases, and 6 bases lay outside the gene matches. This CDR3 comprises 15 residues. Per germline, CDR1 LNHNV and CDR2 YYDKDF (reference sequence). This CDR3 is CATIPAGGNYNEQFF. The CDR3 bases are TGTGCCACCATCCCAGCGGGAGGGAACTACAATGAGCAGTTCTTC.

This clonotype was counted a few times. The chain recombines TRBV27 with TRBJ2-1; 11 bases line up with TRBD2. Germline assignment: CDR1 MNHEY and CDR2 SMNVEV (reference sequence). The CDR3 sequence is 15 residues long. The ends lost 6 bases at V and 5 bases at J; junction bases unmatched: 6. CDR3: CASSSSGRTHNEQFF. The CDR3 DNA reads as TGTGCCAGCAGCTCTAGCGGGAGGACCCACAATGAGCAGTTCTTC.

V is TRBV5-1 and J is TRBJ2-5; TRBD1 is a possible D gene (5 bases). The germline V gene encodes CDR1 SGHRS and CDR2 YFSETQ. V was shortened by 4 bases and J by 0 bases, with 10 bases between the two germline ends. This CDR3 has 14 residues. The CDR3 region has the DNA TGCGCCAGCAGCGGAACAGGAGACCAAGAGACCCAGTACTTC. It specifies CASSGTGDQETQYF.

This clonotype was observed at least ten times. For the CDR3, the DNA is TGCAGTGCTGAAACCGGGACTAGCGGGGGGAATGAGCAGTTCTTC. This encodes CSAETGTSGGNEQFF. The V gene is TRBV20-1, the J gene TRBJ2-1; 15 positions agree with TRBD2. J lost 7 bases, V lost 5 bases, and 6 bases had no gene match. The CDR3 consists of 15 residues. Germline CDR1 reads DFQATT; CDR2 reads SNEGSKA (reference sequence).

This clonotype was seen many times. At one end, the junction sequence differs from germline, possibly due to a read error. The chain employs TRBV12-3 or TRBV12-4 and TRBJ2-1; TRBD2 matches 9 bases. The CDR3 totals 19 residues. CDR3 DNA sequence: TGTGCCCGCAGTTTAGAACTAGCGGGCTTGGGGGACCTTTACAATGAGCAGTTCTTC. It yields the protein CARSLELAGLGDLYNEQFF.

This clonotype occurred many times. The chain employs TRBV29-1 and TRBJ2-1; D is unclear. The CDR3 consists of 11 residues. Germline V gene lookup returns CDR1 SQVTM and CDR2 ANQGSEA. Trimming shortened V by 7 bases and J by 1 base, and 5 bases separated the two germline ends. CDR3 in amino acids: CSDSSYNEQFF. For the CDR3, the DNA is TGCAGCGATTCTTCCTACAATGAGCAGTTCTTC.

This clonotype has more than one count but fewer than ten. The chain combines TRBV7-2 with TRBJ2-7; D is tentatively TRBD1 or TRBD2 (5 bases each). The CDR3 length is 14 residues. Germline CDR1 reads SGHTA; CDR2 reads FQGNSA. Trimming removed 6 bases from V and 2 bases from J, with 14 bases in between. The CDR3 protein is CASSPPGAPYEQYF. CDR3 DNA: TGTGCCAGCAGTCCCCCCGGGGCCCCCTACGAGCAGTACTTC.

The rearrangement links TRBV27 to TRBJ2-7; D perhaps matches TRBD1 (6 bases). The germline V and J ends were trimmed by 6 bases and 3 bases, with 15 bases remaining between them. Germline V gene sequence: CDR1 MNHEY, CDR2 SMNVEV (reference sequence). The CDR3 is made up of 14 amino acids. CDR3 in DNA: TGTGCCAGCAGCCCCGGGACAACCGGCTACGAGCAGTACTTC. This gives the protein CASSPGTTGYEQYF.

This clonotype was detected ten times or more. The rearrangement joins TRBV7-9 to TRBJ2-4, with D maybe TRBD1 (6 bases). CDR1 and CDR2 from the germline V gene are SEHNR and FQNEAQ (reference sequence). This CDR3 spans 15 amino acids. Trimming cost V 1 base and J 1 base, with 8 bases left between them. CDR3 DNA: TGTGCCAGCAGCTTAGGGCAGGGGGCCAAAAACATTCAGTACTTC. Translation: CASSLGQGAKNIQYF.

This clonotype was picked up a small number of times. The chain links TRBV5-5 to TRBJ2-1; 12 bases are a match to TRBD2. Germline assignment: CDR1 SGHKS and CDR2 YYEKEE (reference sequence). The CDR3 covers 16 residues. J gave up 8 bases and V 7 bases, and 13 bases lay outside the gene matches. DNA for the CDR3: TGTGCCAGCTTCGACTCGTCTAGCGGGAGGGTGTATGAGCAGTTCTTC. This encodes CASFDSSSGRVYEQFF.

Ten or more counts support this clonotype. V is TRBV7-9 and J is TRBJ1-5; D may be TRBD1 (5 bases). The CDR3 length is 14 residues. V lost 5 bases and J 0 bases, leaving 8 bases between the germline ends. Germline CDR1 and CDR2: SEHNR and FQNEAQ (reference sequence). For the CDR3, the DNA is TGTGCCAGCAGCGGGGGTGATAGCAATCAGCCCCAGCATTTT. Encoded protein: CASSGGDSNQPQHF.

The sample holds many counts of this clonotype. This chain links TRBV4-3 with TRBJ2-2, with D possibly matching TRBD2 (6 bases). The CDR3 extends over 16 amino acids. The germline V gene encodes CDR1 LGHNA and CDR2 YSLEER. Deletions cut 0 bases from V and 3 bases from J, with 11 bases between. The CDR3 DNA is TGCGCCAGCAGCCAAGAAGTCGGGAGTTACACCGGGGAGCTGTTTTTT. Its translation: CASSQEVGSYTGELFF.